This entry concerns a single T cell receptor beta chain. This entry comes from a study of T cell changes during pregnancy in multiple sclerosis. The germline V gene has CDR1 MDHEN and CDR2 SYDVKM. Between the trimmed V and J ends, which lost 5 bases and 0 bases, there was a span of 11 bases. This CDR3 has 15 amino acids. Sequenced by immunoSEQ multiplex PCR; TCRdb stores in-frame clones only, minus some. This sample has 120,000 or so clones, with 93% found just once. The V and J genes are TRBV28 and TRBJ1-5; weak D call: TRBD1 (5 bases). This clonotype was obtained from a female donor with multiple sclerosis, enrolled in a pregnancy study. Here the sequenced sample was peripheral blood, taken before pregnancy. CDR3 bases: TGTGCCAGCAGTCCGACAGTCTATAGCAATCAGCCCCAGCATTTT. This codes for CASSPTVYSNQPQHF.